The 5 T cell receptor beta chains in this list originate from one sample, sequenced in a study of Tregs in tolerant kidney transplant recipients. Here immunoSEQ multiplex PCR was the method, and the copy in TCRdb shows in-frame clones only, minus some. The sample records some 66,000 clones, roughly 90% being singletons. Sequences were derived from CD8+ T cells from blood, sampled before the transplant. These receptors were obtained from a human donor who received a combined kidney and bone marrow transplant.

This chain connects TRBV27 to TRBJ2-7, with D uncertain. Trimming took off 6 bases at V and 1 base at J, with 13 bases between the two ends. Germline-derived CDR1 and CDR2 are MNHEY and SMNVEV (reference sequence). The CDR3 is 14 amino acids. The CDR3 DNA is TGTGCCAGCAGATCCCAGCGTGAGTCCTACGAGCAGTACTTC. This gives the protein CASRSQRESYEQYF.

This clone was counted only a few times. The chain uses TRBV13 and TRBJ2-7; 7 nucleotides line up with TRBD1. The CDR3 contains 15 residues. J was trimmed by 1 base and V by 5 bases; bases with no gene match: 8. Germline loops: CDR1 PRHDT, CDR2 FYEKMQ (reference sequence). CDR3 amino acids: CASSTRDSLSYEQYF. CDR3 nucleotides: TGTGCCAGCAGCACCCGGGACAGCTTGTCCTACGAGCAGTACTTC.

The chain joins TRBV6-4 to TRBJ2-3; 13 bases agree with TRBD2. V lost 3 bases and J lost 2; bases outside the gene matches: 2. CDR1 MRHNA and CDR2 SNTAGT come from the germline V gene. The CDR3 covers 16 residues. CDR3 protein: CASSETSGRATDTQYF. The CDR3 DNA reads as TGTGCCAGCAGTGAAACTAGCGGGAGGGCCACAGATACGCAGTATTTT.

V and J are TRBV27 and TRBJ1-2; unclear D gene. Deletions cut 1 base from V and 2 bases from J, with 5 bases between. Germline CDR1 and CDR2: MNHEY and SMNVEV (reference sequence). The CDR3 consists of 13 residues. The CDR3 region is CASSLFVNYGYTF. The DNA for the CDR3 is TGTGCCAGCAGTTTATTTGTAAACTATGGCTACACCTTC.

The chain combines TRBV6-4 with TRBJ1-5; D ambiguous. This CDR3 has 13 amino acids. Germline V gene sequence: CDR1 MRHNA, CDR2 SNTAGT. V was clipped by 3 bases and J by 1 base, with 4 bases between them. The CDR3 sequence is CASSEQSNQPQHF. The CDR3 DNA is TGTGCCAGCAGTGAACAGAGCAATCAGCCCCAGCATTTT.